Below, 7 T cell receptor beta chains from the same sample are listed, as sequenced in a study of yellow fever vaccine responses in identical twins. Using its own MiXCR run on the RT-PCR reads, TCRdb lists one record per CDR3 protein. This table has 30,000 to 40,000 distinct CDR3 sequences, 50% to 75% appearing once. Sample: T cells from blood (PBMCs), unsorted or a sorted subset (not recorded which), taken before or after yellow fever vaccination (not recorded which). Receptors originate from a woman aged 18-29 years who received the yellow fever vaccine.

The CDR3 sequence is CASKNSGANVLTF. In DNA, the CDR3 is TGCGCCAGCAAAAACTCTGGGGCCAACGTCCTGACTTTC. The rearrangement uses TRBV10-1 and TRBJ2-6; no definite D call. This CDR3 comprises 13 residues. Germline V gene data show CDR1 as WNHNN and CDR2 as SYGVQD (reference sequence). V was pared by 7 bases and J by 0 bases, with 4 bases between.

The chain has TRBV28 and TRBJ2-4, with 9 bases matching TRBD2. V lost 6 bases to trimming and J lost 0 bases; unmatched junction nucleotides: 3. The V gene's germline CDR1 is MDHEN and CDR2 SYDVKM. CDR3 length: 15 residues. The CDR3 sequence: CASSLAGTAKNIQYF. For the CDR3, the DNA is TGTGCCAGCAGCCTAGCGGGGACAGCCAAAAACATTCAGTACTTC.

The rearrangement joins TRBV11-2 to TRBJ2-1; D gene ambiguous. Germline V lookup: CDR1 SGHAT, CDR2 FQNNGV. V gave up 5 bases and J gave up 9 bases, with 11 bases separating them. This CDR3 is built from 12 residues. The CDR3 spells CASSKAPVEQFF. The CDR3, as DNA: TGTGCCAGCAGCAAAGCACCGGTTGAGCAGTTCTTC.

The chain carries TRBV4-3 and TRBJ1-1; weak D call: TRBD1 (5 bases). V shed 0 bases and J shed 5 bases, with 7 bases lying between them. CDR1 and CDR2 from the germline V gene are LGHNA and YSLEER. This CDR3 comprises 13 residues. The CDR3 reads CASSQEWGTEAFF. DNA for the CDR3: TGCGCCAGCAGCCAAGAGTGGGGGACTGAAGCTTTCTTT.

The V and J genes are TRBV11-2 and TRBJ2-3; 7 bases are shared with TRBD2. The CDR3 covers 16 residues. The germline CDR1 and CDR2 sequences are SGHAT and FQNNGV. Losses at the gene ends were 0 bases for V and 4 bases for J; bases not matched to a gene: 7. CDR3 nucleotides: TGTGCCAGCAGCTTAGAAATGCGGGAGCGCGCAGATACGCAGTATTTT. Amino acid sequence: CASSLEMRERADTQYF.

The rearrangement uses TRBV20-1 and TRBJ1-2; TRBD1 matches at 7 bases. V dropped 5 bases and J dropped 5; count of bases not matched to a gene: 11. Germline values: CDR1 DFQATT, CDR2 SNEGSKA (reference sequence). This CDR3 has 14 residues. This chain's CDR3 is CSASDRADWYGYTF. The CDR3 DNA reads as TGCAGTGCTTCAGACAGGGCGGATTGGTATGGCTACACCTTC.

This chain connects TRBV18 to TRBJ2-5; 9 bases map to TRBD1. Germline CDR1 reads KGHSH; CDR2 reads LQKENI. CDR3 length: 15 residues. V lost 2 bases and J lost 2; bases outside the gene matches: 3. CDR3 amino acids: CASSPGQGRQETQYF. The DNA for the CDR3 is TGTGCCAGCTCACCAGGACAGGGGAGGCAAGAGACCCAGTACTTC.